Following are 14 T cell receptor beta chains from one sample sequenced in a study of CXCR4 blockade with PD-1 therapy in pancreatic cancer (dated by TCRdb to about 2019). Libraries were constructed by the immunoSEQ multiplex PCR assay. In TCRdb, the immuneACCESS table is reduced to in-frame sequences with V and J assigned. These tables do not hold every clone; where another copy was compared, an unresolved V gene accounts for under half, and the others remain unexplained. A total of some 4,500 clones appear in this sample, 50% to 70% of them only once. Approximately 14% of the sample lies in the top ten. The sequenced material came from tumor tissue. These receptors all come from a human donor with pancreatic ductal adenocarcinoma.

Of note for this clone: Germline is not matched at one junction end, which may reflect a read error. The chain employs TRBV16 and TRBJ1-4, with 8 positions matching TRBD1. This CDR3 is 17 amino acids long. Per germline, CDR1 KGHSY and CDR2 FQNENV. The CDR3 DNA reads TGTGCCAGCAGCCAAGACAGGGGCTTCTCAACTAATAAAAAACTGTTTTTT. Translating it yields CASSQDRGFSTNKKLFF.

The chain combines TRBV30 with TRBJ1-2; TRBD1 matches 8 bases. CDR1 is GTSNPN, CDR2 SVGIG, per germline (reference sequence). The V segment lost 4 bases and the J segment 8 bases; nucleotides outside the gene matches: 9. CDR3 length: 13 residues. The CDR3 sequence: CAWTVPGGRGYTF. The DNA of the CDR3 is TGTGCCTGGACAGTCCCAGGGGGCAGGGGCTACACCTTC.

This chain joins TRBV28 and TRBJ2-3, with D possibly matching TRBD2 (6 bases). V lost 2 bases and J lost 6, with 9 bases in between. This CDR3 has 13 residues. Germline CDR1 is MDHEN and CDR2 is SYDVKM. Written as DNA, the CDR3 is TGTGCCAGCAGTTTAATCGGGAGCGATACGCAGTATTTT. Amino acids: CASSLIGSDTQYF.

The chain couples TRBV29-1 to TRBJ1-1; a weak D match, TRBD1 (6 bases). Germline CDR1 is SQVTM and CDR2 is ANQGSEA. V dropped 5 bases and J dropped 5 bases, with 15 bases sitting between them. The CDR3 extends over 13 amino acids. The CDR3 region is CSVSAGARTEAFF. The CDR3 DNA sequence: TGCAGCGTTAGTGCGGGGGCGCGAACTGAAGCTTTCTTT.

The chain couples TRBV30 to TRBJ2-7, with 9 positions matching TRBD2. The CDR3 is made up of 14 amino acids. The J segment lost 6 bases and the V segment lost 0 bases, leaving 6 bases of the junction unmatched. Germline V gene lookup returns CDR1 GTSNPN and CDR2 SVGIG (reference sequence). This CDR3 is CAWSVGREGSEQYF. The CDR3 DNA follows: TGTGCCTGGAGTGTTGGGCGGGAGGGTAGCGAGCAGTACTTC.

The CDR3 region is CASSLGGSSGNTIYF. CDR3 in DNA: TGTGCCAGCAGCTTAGGGGGGTCTTCTGGAAACACCATATATTTT. The chain carries TRBV11-3 and TRBJ1-3; TRBD1 might be the D (5 bases). V lost 1 base, J lost 1 base, and 8 bases lay in between. This CDR3 contains 15 residues. Per germline, CDR1 SGHNT and CDR2 YENEEA.

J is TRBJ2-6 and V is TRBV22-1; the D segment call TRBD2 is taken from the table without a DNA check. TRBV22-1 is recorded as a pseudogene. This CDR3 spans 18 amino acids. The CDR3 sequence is CPGSGGRSEQSRANVLTF. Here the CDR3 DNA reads TGTCCTGGGAGTGGAGGGAGAAGCGAACAAAGTCGGGCCAACGTCCTGACTTTC.

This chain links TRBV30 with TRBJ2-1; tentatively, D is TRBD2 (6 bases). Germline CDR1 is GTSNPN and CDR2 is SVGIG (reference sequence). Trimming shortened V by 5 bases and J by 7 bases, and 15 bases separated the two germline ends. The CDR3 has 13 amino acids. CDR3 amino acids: CAWQTSNGNEQFF. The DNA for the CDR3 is TGTGCCTGGCAGACTAGTAACGGGAATGAGCAGTTCTTC.

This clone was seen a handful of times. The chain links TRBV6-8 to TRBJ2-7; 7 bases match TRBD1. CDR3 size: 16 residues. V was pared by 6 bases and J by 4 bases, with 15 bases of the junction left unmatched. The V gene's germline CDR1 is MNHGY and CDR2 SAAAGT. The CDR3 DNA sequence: TGTGCCAGCAGCCCCCTCGGGCCCAGGGGGAAATACGAGCAGTACTTC. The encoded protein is CASSPLGPRGKYEQYF.

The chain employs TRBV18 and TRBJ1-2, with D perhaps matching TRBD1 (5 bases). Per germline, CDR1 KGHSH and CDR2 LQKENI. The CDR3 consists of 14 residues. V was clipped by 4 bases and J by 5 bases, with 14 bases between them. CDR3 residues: CASSLWGAIYGYTF. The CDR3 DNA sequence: TGTGCCAGCTCACTATGGGGCGCGATATATGGCTACACCTTC.

CDR3 DNA: TGTGCCAGCAGCAGCGGTAGCGGGAGGGCCAATGAGCAGTTCTTC. It is translated as CASSSGSGRANEQFF. The chain carries TRBV7-7 and TRBJ2-1; 11 bases are shared with TRBD2. The CDR3 runs 15 residues. V lost 5 bases and J lost 6; bases outside the gene matches: 6. Germline CDR1 reads SSHAT; CDR2 reads FNYEAQ (reference sequence).

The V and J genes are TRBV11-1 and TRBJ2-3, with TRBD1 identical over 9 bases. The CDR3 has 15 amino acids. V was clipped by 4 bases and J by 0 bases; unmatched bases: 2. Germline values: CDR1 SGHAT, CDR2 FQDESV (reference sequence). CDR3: CASSSGQGSTDTQYF. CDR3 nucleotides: TGTGCCAGCAGCTCGGGACAGGGAAGCACAGATACGCAGTATTTT.

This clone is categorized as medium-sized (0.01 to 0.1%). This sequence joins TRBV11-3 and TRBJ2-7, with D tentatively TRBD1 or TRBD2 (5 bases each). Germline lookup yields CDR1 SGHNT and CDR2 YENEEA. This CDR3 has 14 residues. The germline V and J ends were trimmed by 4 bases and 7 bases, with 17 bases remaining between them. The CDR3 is CASSSPGMGLEQYF. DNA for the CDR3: TGTGCCAGCAGCTCCCCCGGGATGGGGCTGGAGCAGTACTTC.

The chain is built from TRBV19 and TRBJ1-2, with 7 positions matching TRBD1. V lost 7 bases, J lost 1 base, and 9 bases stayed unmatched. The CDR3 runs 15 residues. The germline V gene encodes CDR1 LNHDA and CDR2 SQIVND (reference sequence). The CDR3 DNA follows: TGTGCCAGTACCGAACCCGCAGGGGGTAACTATGGCTACACCTTC. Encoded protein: CASTEPAGGNYGYTF.